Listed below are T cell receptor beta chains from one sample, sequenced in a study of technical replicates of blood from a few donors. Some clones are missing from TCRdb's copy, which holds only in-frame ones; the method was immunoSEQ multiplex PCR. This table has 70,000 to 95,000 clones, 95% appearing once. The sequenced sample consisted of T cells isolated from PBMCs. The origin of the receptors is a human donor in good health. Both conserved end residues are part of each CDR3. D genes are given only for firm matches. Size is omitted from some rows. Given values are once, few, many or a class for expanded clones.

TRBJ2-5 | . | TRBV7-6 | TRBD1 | TGTGCCAGCAGCTCCACCGGGACAGGGGTGGAGACCCAGTACTTC | CASSSTGTGVETQYF
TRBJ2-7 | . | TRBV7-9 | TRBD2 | TGTGCCAGCAGGCGAACTAGCGGGAGTGTTTACGAGCAGTACTTC | CASRRTSGSVYEQYF
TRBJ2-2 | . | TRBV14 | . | TGTGCCAGCAGCCAAGAAGGTTGGACACGATCCACCGGGGAGCTGTTTTTT | CASSQEGWTRSTGELFF
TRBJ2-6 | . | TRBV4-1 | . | TGCGCCAGCAGCTTACGAGGGATTTCCTCTGGGGCCAACGTCCTGACTTTC | CASSLRGISSGANVLTF
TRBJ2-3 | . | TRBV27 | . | TGTGCCAGCAGTTTTTCTGTCACAGATACGCAGTATTTT | CASSFSVTDTQYF
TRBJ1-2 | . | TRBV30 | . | TGTGCCTGGAGTGTATTACGGTCGGGGAAGAACAGTAACTATGGCTACACCTTC | CAWSVLRSGKNSNYGYTF
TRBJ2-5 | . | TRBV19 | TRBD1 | TGTGCCAGTAGTAAGGACAGGGGGCTTGAGACCCAGTACTTC | CASSKDRGLETQYF
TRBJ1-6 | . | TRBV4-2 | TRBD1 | TGTGCCAGCAGCCCAGGGCACGGACAGGGTAATTCACCCCTCCACTTT | CASSPGHGQGNSPLHF
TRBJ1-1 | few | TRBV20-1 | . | TGCAGTGCCGCGGGGGGGCGGGCTTTCTTT | CSAAGGRAFF
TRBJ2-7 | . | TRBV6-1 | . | TGTGCCAGCAACTCGGGACTCACTGAATCCTACGAGCAGTACTTC | CASNSGLTESYEQYF